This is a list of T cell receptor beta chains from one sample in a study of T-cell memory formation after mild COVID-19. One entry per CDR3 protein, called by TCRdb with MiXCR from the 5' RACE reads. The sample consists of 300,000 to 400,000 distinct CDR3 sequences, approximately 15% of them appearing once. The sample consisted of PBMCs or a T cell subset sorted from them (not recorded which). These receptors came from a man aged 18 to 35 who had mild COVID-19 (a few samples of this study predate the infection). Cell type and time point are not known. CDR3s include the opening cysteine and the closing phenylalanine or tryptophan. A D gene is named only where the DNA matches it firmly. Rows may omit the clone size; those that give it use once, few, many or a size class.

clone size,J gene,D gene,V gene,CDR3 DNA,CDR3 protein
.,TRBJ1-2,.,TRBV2,TGTGCCAGCAGTCGGAGAGCTATAGGGGGAGGAACCTTC,CASSRRAIGGGTF
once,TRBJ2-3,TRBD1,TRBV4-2,TGTGCCAGCAGCGACCCCGACAGGGAAGATACGCAGTATTTT,CASSDPDREDTQYF
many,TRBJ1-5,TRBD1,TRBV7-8,TGTGCCAGCAGCCCCAGGGACAGGAGTGGATATAGCAATCAGCCCCAGCATTTT,CASSPRDRSGYSNQPQHF
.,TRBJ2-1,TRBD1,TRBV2,TGTGCCAGCAGGGGACAGGGGGCTTTCTATGAGCAGTTCTTC,CASRGQGAFYEQFF
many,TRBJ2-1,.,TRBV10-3,TGTGCCATCAGTGTGGGCCAGGGCCCTGGTGAGCAGTTCTTC,CAISVGQGPGEQFF
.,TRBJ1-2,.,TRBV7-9,TGTGCCAGCAGCTCAACCTCCCACCACGGTGGCTACACCTTC,CASSSTSHHGGYTF
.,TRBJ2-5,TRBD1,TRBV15,TGTGCCACCAGCCGGGGACAGGGTGGCATAGAGACCCAGTACTTC,CATSRGQGGIETQYF
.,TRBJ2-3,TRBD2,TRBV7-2,TGTGCCAGCAGTCACCCAGCGGGGAGCACAGATACGCAGTATTTT,CASSHPAGSTDTQYF
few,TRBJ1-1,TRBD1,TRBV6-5,TGTGCCAGCAGGGGGGACAGGAGGAACACTGAAGCTTTCTTT,CASRGDRRNTEAFF
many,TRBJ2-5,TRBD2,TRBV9,TGTGCCAGCAGCAGCTCCCGGGGGGGCTGGGAGACCCAGTACTTC,CASSSSRGGWETQYF
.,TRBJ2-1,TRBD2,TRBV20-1,TGCAGTGCATCCGGGACTAGCGGGGGGATTAACAATGAGCAGTTCTTC,CSASGTSGGINNEQFF
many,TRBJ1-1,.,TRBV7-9,TGTGCCAGCAGCTTAACAGACAAGAACACTGAAGCTTTCTTT,CASSLTDKNTEAFF
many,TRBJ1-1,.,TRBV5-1,TGCGCCAGCAGCTTAGGCAGGGTGGCTGGGAACACTGAAGCTTTCTTT,CASSLGRVAGNTEAFF
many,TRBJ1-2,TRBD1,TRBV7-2,TGTGCCAGCAGCCAGACAGGGTACTATGGCTACACCTTC,CASSQTGYYGYTF
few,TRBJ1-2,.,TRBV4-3,TGCGCCAGCAGCCACCCGACACGGGGAGGAGGCTACACCTTC,CASSHPTRGGGYTF
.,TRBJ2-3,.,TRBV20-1,TGCAGTGCTAGTGTGGGCACAGGGACAGATACGCAGTATTTT,CSASVGTGTDTQYF
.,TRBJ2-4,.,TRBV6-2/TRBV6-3,TGTGCCAGCAGTTCACCGGGGCGAATGGACATTCAGTACTTC,CASSSPGRMDIQYF
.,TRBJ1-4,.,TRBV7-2,TGTGCCAGCAGCTTAGGGCCCCAAACTAATGAAAAACTGTTTTTT,CASSLGPQTNEKLFF
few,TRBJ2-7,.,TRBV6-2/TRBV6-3,TGTGCCAGCAGTTGGCAGAAGACCTACGAGCAGTACTTC,CASSWQKTYEQYF
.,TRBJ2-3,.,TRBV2,TGTGCCAGCAGTGAAGTGCGGGGCACCAGCACAGATACGCAGTATTTT,CASSEVRGTSTDTQYF
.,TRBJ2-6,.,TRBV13,TGTGCCAGCAGCTTAGGAGGCCTCAGCTCTGGGGCCAACGTCCTGACTTTC,CASSLGGLSSGANVLTF
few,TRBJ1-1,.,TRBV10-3,TGTGCCATCAGTGGGGTGAGCGACACTGAAGCTTTCTTT,CAISGVSDTEAFF
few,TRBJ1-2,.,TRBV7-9,TGTGCCAGCAGCTTAGGACTGTCTCCTGGCTACACCTTC,CASSLGLSPGYTF
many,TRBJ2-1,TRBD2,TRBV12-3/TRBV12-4,TGTGCCAGCAGTCTAATCGGGGGGGCCGGGAATGAGCAGTTCTTC,CASSLIGGAGNEQFF
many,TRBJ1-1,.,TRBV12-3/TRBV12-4,TGTGCCAGCAGGGGAGGGGGAATCGGGAACACTGAAGCTTTCTTT,CASRGGGIGNTEAFF
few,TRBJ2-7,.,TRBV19,TGTGCCAGTAGTATCGGCCACCGGTACGAGCAGTACTTC,CASSIGHRYEQYF
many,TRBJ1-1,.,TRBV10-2,TGCGCCAGCGGGCGAAACACTGAAGCTTTCTTT,CASGRNTEAFF
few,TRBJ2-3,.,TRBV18,TGTGCCAGCTCACCACCGAATGGGAGGGGGACAGATACGCAGTATTTT,CASSPPNGRGTDTQYF
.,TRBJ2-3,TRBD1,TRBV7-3,TGTGCCAGCAGTGGCGACAGGGGGCGCCGAGATACGCAGTATTTT,CASSGDRGRRDTQYF
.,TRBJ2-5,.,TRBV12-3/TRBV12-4,TGTGCCAGCAGTTTAATTTCAAGCGAGACCCAGTACTTC,CASSLISSETQYF
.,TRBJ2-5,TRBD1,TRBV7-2,TGTGCCAGCAGCTCCCGGACAGGGAGAGGGGAGACCCAGTACTTC,CASSSRTGRGETQYF
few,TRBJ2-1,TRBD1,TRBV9,TGTGCCAGCAGCGTAGAGGGGGCGTACAATGAGCAGTTCTTC,CASSVEGAYNEQFF
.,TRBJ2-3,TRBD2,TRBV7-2,TGTGCCAGCAGCTTAAATAGCGGGGGGTGGGGCGCAGATACGCGGTATTTT,CASSLNSGGWGADTRYF
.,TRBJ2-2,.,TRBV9,TGTGCCAGCAGCCTCCAAGGCGGTAGCGTTCGCACCGGGGAGCTGTTTTTT,CASSLQGGSVRTGELFF
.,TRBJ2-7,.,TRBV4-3,TGCGCCAGCAGCCAAGTGCCGAGGGCCTACGAGCAGTACTTC,CASSQVPRAYEQYF
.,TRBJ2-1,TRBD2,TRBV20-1,TGCAGTGCTGGGGGGTCTAGCGGGCTTCGCTCCTACAATGAGCAGTTCTTC,CSAGGSSGLRSYNEQFF
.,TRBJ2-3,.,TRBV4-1,TGCGCCAGCAGCCAACCAGGGCGGGGGCCAAGAGATACGCAGTATTTT,CASSQPGRGPRDTQYF
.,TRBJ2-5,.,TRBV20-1,TGCAGTGCTGCACGGGTCCAAGAGACCCAGTACTTC,CSAARVQETQYF
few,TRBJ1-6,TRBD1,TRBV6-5,TGTGCCAGCAGTTACATGGTACAGGGGGCAAATTCACCCCTCCACTTT,CASSYMVQGANSPLHF
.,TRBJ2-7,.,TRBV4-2,TGTGCCAGCAGCCAAGGGCAACAGCTCTACGAGCAGTACTTC,CASSQGQQLYEQYF
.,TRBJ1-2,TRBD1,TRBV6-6,TGTGCCAGCAGTTCGCAACCGCCGGGACAGGGAAATGGCTACACCTTC,CASSSQPPGQGNGYTF
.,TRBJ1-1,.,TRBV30,TGTGCCTGGAGTAGGGCTGAGAACACTGAAGCTTTCTTT,CAWSRAENTEAFF
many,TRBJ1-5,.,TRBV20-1,TGCAGTGCTGGGGCGGGGGGAGCCCAGCCCCAGCATTTT,CSAGAGGAQPQHF
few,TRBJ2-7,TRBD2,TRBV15,TGTGCCACCAGCAGAGAGGCTAGCGGGGGCTACGAGCAGTACTTC,CATSREASGGYEQYF
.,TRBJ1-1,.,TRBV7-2,TGTGCCAGCAGCTATCCGACAGGAGGGGATACTGAAGCTTTCTTT,CASSYPTGGDTEAFF
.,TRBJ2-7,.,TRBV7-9,TGTGCCAGCAGCACCCGGGACGAGCAGTACTTC,CASSTRDEQYF
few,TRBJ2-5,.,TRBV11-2,TGTGCCAGCAGCACGGACACCCAAGAGACCCAGTACTTC,CASSTDTQETQYF
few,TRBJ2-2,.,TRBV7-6,TGTGCCAGCAGCTTAGGGGTTAGTCTCACCGGGGAGCTGTTTTTT,CASSLGVSLTGELFF
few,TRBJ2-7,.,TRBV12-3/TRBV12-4,TGTGCCAGCACCTGGGACGGATCCTACGAGCAGTACTTC,CASTWDGSYEQYF
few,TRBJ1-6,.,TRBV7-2,TGTGCCAGCAGCTTAGAACCAGTCCCCCTCCACTTT,CASSLEPVPLHF
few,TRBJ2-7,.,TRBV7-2,TGTGCCAGCAGCACAGATGTGGACGCTAGGACCCCCTACGAGCAGTACTTC,CASSTDVDARTPYEQYF
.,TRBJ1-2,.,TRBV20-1,TGCAGTGCTAGAGGAGCAGGGGAAGGCTATGGCTACACCTTC,CSARGAGEGYGYTF
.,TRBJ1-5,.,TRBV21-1,TGTGCCATCTATAATCGGGACAGCCTCAATCAGCCCCAGCATTTT,CAIYNRDSLNQPQHF
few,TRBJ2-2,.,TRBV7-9,TGTGCCAGCAGCTCCTACTTGGGTCGAAGCACCGCGAACACCGGGGAGCTGTTTTTT,CASSSYLGRSTANTGELFF
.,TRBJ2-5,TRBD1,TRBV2,TGTGCCAGCAGACCCGCCGGGACAGGGGACGAGACCCAGTACTTC,CASRPAGTGDETQYF
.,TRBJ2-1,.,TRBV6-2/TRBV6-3,TGTGCCAGCAGTTCCCCCAGGGTACTGGGCAATGAGCAGTTCTTC,CASSSPRVLGNEQFF
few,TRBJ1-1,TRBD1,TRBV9,TGTGCCAGCAGCGTAGAGACAGGGGGCACTGAAGCTTTCTTT,CASSVETGGTEAFF
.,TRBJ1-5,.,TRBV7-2,TGTGCCAGCAGCGTTACAGGCTATAGCAATCAGCCCCAGCATTTT,CASSVTGYSNQPQHF